The clone carrying this T cell receptor (beta chain) was seen a few times. Its matching antigen is unknown. This record belongs to a study of OX40 agonist ivuxolimab in advanced cancers. Study context: Hepatocellular carcinoma, melanoma, renal cell or head and neck cancer affected the dose-escalation patients. Three patients got partial responses; one had hepatocellular carcinoma and two had cutaneous melanoma.

TCRdb's copy holds only in-frame clones and misses some; the assay was immunoSEQ multiplex PCR. The repertoire includes just over 95,000 clones, nearly 90% of them detected once, and 0.15% to 0.2% sits in the top ten. Researchers took blood at baseline, on cycle 4 day 1, and on cycle 7 day 1. Study results and limitations: The antigens recognized by the expanded peripheral T cells, that is their antigen specificity, were not determined.

CDR1 SGHNT and CDR2 YYREEE come from the germline V gene (reference sequence). V lost 4 bases and J 5 bases, leaving 9 bases between the germline ends. There are 12 residues in the CDR3. The chain is built from TRBV5-4 and TRBJ1-1; no clear D gene. The sequence derives from an adult with an advanced solid tumor such as melanoma, head and neck, liver or kidney cancer. The specimen comprised CD4+ or CD8+ T cells sorted from blood, sampled in a trial of the OX40 agonist ivuxolimab. The CDR3 DNA sequence: TGTGCCAGCAGCCGGGGAGCGACTGAAGCTTTCTTT. As protein: CASSRGATEAFF.